This T cell receptor (beta chain) was found in a study of immune evolution from preneoplasia to lung adenocarcinoma. Using immunoSEQ multiplex PCR, the repertoire was profiled, and TCRdb retains in-frame clones only, with some absent. The table records several thousand clones, approximately 78% of them present only once. V shed 6 bases and J shed 3 bases, with 11 bases lying between them. The CDR3 has 13 residues. Germline-derived CDR1 and CDR2 are MNHNS and SASEGT. The clonotype comes from a person aged 65 to 85 with lung adenocarcinoma. The J gene is TRBJ1-2, the V gene TRBV6-1, with D perhaps matching TRBD1 (6 bases). Sequences were obtained from FFPE adjacent normal lung tissue. The CDR3 DNA reads as TGTGCCAGCAGACCAGGGGCTGACTATGGCTACACCTTC. This sequence encodes CASRPGADYGYTF.